Listed below are T cell receptor beta chains from one sample, sequenced in a study of shared clonotypes between healthy human individuals. Profiled with immunoSEQ multiplex PCR; TCRdb holds only in-frame clones, not every one. The repertoire includes about a million clones, 70% to 80% of them detected once, and approximately 1.5% sits in the top ten. The sequenced sample was memory CD4+ T cells sorted from blood. The receptors shown here come from a man between 18 and 29 years old in good health. Each CDR3 is given without its conserved first and last residue. Each record gives: D gene, J gene, V gene, CDR3 protein. D genes are given only for firm matches.

d_gene: TRBD1; j_gene: TRBJ1-5; v_gene: TRBV19; CDR3aa: ASSNGQGANQPQH
d_gene: .; j_gene: TRBJ1-6; v_gene: TRBV2; CDR3aa: ASSKQKGTWGYNSPLH
d_gene: TRBD1; j_gene: TRBJ2-7; v_gene: TRBV4-2; CDR3aa: ASSPSTGTYEQY
d_gene: .; j_gene: TRBJ1-1; v_gene: TRBV27; CDR3aa: ASKRNTEAF
d_gene: .; j_gene: TRBJ1-2; v_gene: TRBV6-6; CDR3aa: ASRPGVDGYT
d_gene: .; j_gene: TRBJ2-2; v_gene: TRBV2; CDR3aa: ASSGWGRNTGELF
d_gene: .; j_gene: TRBJ1-2; v_gene: TRBV5-1; CDR3aa: ASSLDSNGYT
d_gene: TRBD1; j_gene: TRBJ2-2; v_gene: TRBV5-1; CDR3aa: ASSPDRVGTGELF
d_gene: TRBD1; j_gene: TRBJ1-5; v_gene: TRBV10-3; CDR3aa: ATSGAGGAGQPQH
d_gene: .; j_gene: TRBJ1-5; v_gene: TRBV30; CDR3aa: ACSWGNQPQH
d_gene: .; j_gene: TRBJ1-1; v_gene: TRBV5-4; CDR3aa: ASSLPGTPAEAF
d_gene: .; j_gene: TRBJ1-1; v_gene: TRBV30; CDR3aa: AWSVGVWTEAF
d_gene: .; j_gene: TRBJ2-7; v_gene: TRBV5-1; CDR3aa: ASSLVVSDSEQY
d_gene: TRBD1; j_gene: TRBJ1-3; v_gene: TRBV6-1; CDR3aa: ASRDRHSGNTIY